This T cell receptor (beta chain) was recorded in a study of identical twins. The study, taken as a whole, reports: There were fewer insertions in abundant cord blood beta clonotypes, but memory repertoires showed no such pattern. Twin pairs' shared out-of-frame alpha sequences were enriched in low generation probability. Beta out-of-frame twin sharing showed a weaker excess.

This clonotype has at least ten counts. Its antigen is not identified. Every one of the donors was a healthy Caucasian. Deletions cut 5 bases from V and 7 bases from J, with 8 bases between. CDR3 length: 11 amino acids. TCRdb reprocessed the 5' RACE reads with MiXCR, giving one entry per CDR3 protein. The table lists a few hundred thousand distinct CDR3 sequences, 6.5% to 9.5% of them singletons. The same specimen was also included in a second study, on yellow fever vaccine responses in identical twins.

The TCR comes from a young woman in good health. The sequenced sample was CD8+ T cells sorted from blood. The chain couples TRBV12-3 or TRBV12-4 to TRBJ2-5; D remains ambiguous. The CDR3 DNA reads TGTGCCAGCAGTAGGTCGGGGACCCAGTACTTC. Its protein is CASSRSGTQYF.